A single sample is the source of the 18 T cell receptor beta chains below, sequenced in a study of radiotherapy plus CTLA-4 blockade in lung cancer. This table comes from immunoSEQ multiplex PCR, and its TCRdb copy is limited to in-frame clones, with some not included. There are about 39,000 clones in the sample; 75% to 85% occur only once, and around a quarter lies in the top ten. Material: peripheral blood, obtained from a patient treated with radiotherapy plus ipilimumab. Receptors originate from a human donor with non-small cell lung cancer that progressed on radiotherapy plus ipilimumab.

This clone was seen a few times. The J gene is TRBJ1-1, the V gene TRBV6-5; 7 nucleotides align to TRBD1. J lost 1 base, V lost 6 bases, and 5 bases had no gene match. The V gene's germline CDR1 is MNHEY and CDR2 SVGAGI. CDR3 length: 14 residues. CDR3 bases: TGTGCCAGCAGCTTCAACAGGGGGAACACTGAAGCTTTCTTT. It is translated as CASSFNRGNTEAFF.

This clone was picked up a small number of times. This chain uses TRBV2 with TRBJ1-5; D not certain. Germline assignment: CDR1 SNHLY and CDR2 FYNNEI. The CDR3 runs to 14 residues. Trimming removed 5 bases from V and 2 bases from J, with 10 bases in between. The DNA of the CDR3 is TGTGCCAGCAGTACCGGCGGGGGCAATCAGCCCCAGCATTTT. This translates into CASSTGGGNQPQHF.

This sequence joins TRBV7-3 and TRBJ1-2; tentatively, D is TRBD1 (6 bases). With 6 bases removed from V and 0 bases from J, the gap between germline ends came to 14 bases. The CDR3 runs 15 residues. From germline, CDR1 is SGHTA and CDR2 FQGTGA. As DNA, the CDR3 is TGTGCCAGCAGACTTAAACAGGGCCCTAACTATGGCTACACCTTC. This translates into CASRLKQGPNYGYTF.

This clone occurred a few times. The chain uses TRBV29-1 and TRBJ1-1; D ambiguous. V shed 4 bases and J shed 6 bases, with 9 bases lying between them. The CDR3 contains 11 residues. CDR1 and CDR2 (germline): SQVTM, ANQGSEA. CDR3 nucleotides: TGCAGCGTTGCGTCGCGGCCTGAAGCTTTCTTT. Translation: CSVASRPEAFF.

This clone was observed a single time. The chain is built from TRBV5-5 and TRBJ1-1; D remains ambiguous. This CDR3 contains 14 residues. From germline, CDR1 is SGHKS and CDR2 YYEKEE (reference sequence). The V and J ends lost 4 bases and 0 bases respectively, with 10 bases between them. The CDR3 here is CASSPRILNTEAFF. In DNA, the CDR3 is TGTGCCAGCAGCCCGAGGATTCTGAACACTGAAGCTTTCTTT.

J is TRBJ1-1 and V is TRBV6-5, with 7 bases matching TRBD1. The CDR3 extends over 12 amino acids. CDR1 and CDR2 (germline): MNHEY, SVGAGI. V trimming: 5 bases; J trimming: 11 bases; junction bases outside the gene matches: 8. The CDR3 sequence is CASSRDRAVAFF. The CDR3 nucleotides are TGTGCCAGCAGTCGGGACAGAGCAGTCGCTTTCTTT.

The chain is built from TRBV7-9 and TRBJ1-5, with D possibly being TRBD1 (6 bases). V was cut by 5 bases and J by 5 bases, with 13 bases left in between. The CDR3 covers 14 residues. Germline V lookup: CDR1 SEHNR, CDR2 FQNEAQ (reference sequence). CDR3 loop: CASSVTGSDQPQHF. CDR3 DNA: TGTGCCAGCAGCGTAACAGGGAGCGATCAGCCCCAGCATTTT.

The chain links TRBV4-3 to TRBJ1-2; 7 nucleotides agree with TRBD1. V gave up 3 bases and J gave up 1 base; unmatched junction bases: 8. The CDR3 loop spans 16 amino acids. Germline CDR1 and CDR2: LGHNA and YSLEER. The DNA of the CDR3 is TGCGCCAGCAGCCAGGTCCCGGGACAGCTTAACTATGGCTACACCTTC. Its protein is CASSQVPGQLNYGYTF.

The chain joins TRBV9 to TRBJ2-2, with TRBD2 matching over 11 bases. V lost 4 bases to trimming and J lost 1 base; unmatched junction nucleotides: 9. The CDR3 consists of 18 residues. Germline values: CDR1 SGDLS, CDR2 YYNGEE. This CDR3 is CASSWLSGTSGNTGELFF. CDR3 in DNA: TGTGCCAGCAGCTGGTTATCAGGGACTAGCGGGAACACCGGGGAGCTGTTTTTT.

CDR3 loop: CASSIQGGPYEQYF. As DNA, the CDR3 is TGTGCCAGCAGTATACAGGGGGGGCCCTACGAGCAGTACTTC. This chain connects TRBV27 to TRBJ2-7, with D maybe TRBD1 (8 bases). Germline V lookup: CDR1 MNHEY, CDR2 SMNVEV (reference sequence). CDR3 size: 14 residues. The ends were cut back, 5 bases at V and 2 bases at J, with 13 bases in the middle.

CDR3 protein: CATSRDKGQNEKLFF. CDR3 DNA sequence: TGTGCCACCAGCAGAGATAAAGGACAAAATGAAAAACTGTTTTTT. The chain combines TRBV15 with TRBJ1-4; D is perhaps TRBD1 (5 bases). CDR3 length: 15 residues. V was cut by 0 bases and J by 5 bases, with 10 bases left in between. Germline V gene sequence: CDR1 LNHNV, CDR2 YYDKDF (reference sequence).

V is TRBV7-9 and J is TRBJ2-5; maybe TRBD1 (5 bases). The DNA matches TRBJ2-7 better at its end, which makes the J call doubtful. Germline loops: CDR1 SEHNR, CDR2 FQNEAQ (reference sequence). The CDR3 totals 14 residues. The CDR3 coding sequence is TGTGCCAGCAGTTACCGGACATCCCCTTACGAGCAGTACTTC. Protein: CASSYRTSPYEQYF.

The chain is built from TRBV5-1 and TRBJ1-6; D not certain. Germline loops: CDR1 SGHRS, CDR2 YFSETQ. The CDR3 consists of 13 residues. V gave up 0 bases and J gave up 8 bases, with 6 bases separating them. The CDR3 nucleotides read TGCGCCAGCAGCTTGGCTATGGATTCACCCCTCCACTTT. Translation gives CASSLAMDSPLHF.

The J gene is TRBJ2-7, the V gene TRBV7-8; 9 nucleotides line up with TRBD1. V was clipped by 4 bases and J by 3 bases; unmatched bases: 7. The CDR3 sequence is 15 residues long. Germline loops: CDR1 SGHVS, CDR2 FQNEAQ. CDR3 amino acids: CASSSGGQGNYEQYF. CDR3 bases: TGTGCCAGCAGCTCTGGGGGACAGGGAAACTACGAGCAGTACTTC.

The rearrangement joins TRBV18 to TRBJ2-7; the D gene is possibly TRBD2 (5 bases). From germline, CDR1 is KGHSH and CDR2 LQKENI. Trimming shortened V by 2 bases and J by 3 bases, and 14 bases separated the two germline ends. There are 15 residues in the CDR3. CDR3 sequence (DNA): TGTGCCAGCTCACCAGCGGCAGTGGGAGTCTACGAGCAGTACTTC. Translating gives CASSPAAVGVYEQYF.

The chain couples TRBV5-4 to TRBJ1-4; TRBD1 matches at 8 bases. Germline values: CDR1 SGHNT, CDR2 YYREEE (reference sequence). The CDR3 has 15 residues. Germline trimming cut 2 bases from V and 7 bases from J; bases unmatched to any gene: 7. CDR3 DNA sequence: TGTGCCAGCAGCTTTGGACAGGGTGCCGGTGAAAAACTGTTTTTT. Its protein product is CASSFGQGAGEKLFF. The complete variable domain, with remaining parts taken from reference TRBV5-4 and TRBJ1-4, reads ETGVTQSPTHLIKTRGQQVTLRCSSQSGHNTVSWYQQALGQGPQFIFQYYREEENGRGNFPPRFSGLQFPNYSSELNVNALELDDSALYLCASSFGQGAGEKLFFGSGTQLSVL.

This clone has a handful of counts. The CDR3 sequence: CASSVSGEWSGNTIYF. CDR3 nucleotides: TGTGCCAGCAGTGTATCAGGGGAATGGTCTGGAAACACCATATATTTT. V usage is TRBV6-1 and J usage is TRBJ1-3, with D tentatively TRBD1 (6 bases). Deletions cut 4 bases from V and 1 base from J, with 14 bases between. Germline V gene sequence: CDR1 MNHNS, CDR2 SASEGT. The CDR3 is 16 residues long.

The V gene is TRBV19, the J gene TRBJ1-5; possibly TRBD1 for D (6 bases). The germline CDR1 and CDR2 sequences are LNHDA and SQIVND (reference sequence). The V gene lost 5 bases and the J gene lost 2 bases, with 22 bases spanning the gap. This CDR3 region has 18 residues. CDR3 sequence: CASSALSFRGAGNQPQHF. The DNA for the CDR3 is TGTGCCAGTAGTGCCCTATCCTTCAGGGGCGCGGGCAATCAGCCCCAGCATTTT.